The TCR beta chain under discussion was sequenced for a study of blood T cell repertoires in COVID-19. The overall study: COVID-19 samples from acute and convalescent phases originated in the United States, Italy and Spain.

The participants were between about 18 and 90 years old and came from some 23 US areas. Before being deemed recovered, Cohort 3 donors had two negative PCRs, clearance, or symptom resolution. The protocol was immunoSEQ multiplex PCR, while the TCRdb copy is restricted to in-frame clones and leaves out a portion. The sample has about 310,000 clones; about 88% are singletons. Trimming removed 0 bases from V and 6 bases from J; junction bases left unmatched: 8. Germline V CDR1 and CDR2: SEHNR, FQNEAQ (reference sequence). There are 18 residues in the CDR3. The clonotype was recovered from a middle-aged woman who had recovered from COVID-19. Input material: PBMCs or T cells enriched from blood (not recorded which). The chain employs TRBV7-9 and TRBJ2-1, with 13 bases that match TRBD2. The CDR3 is CASSLARTSGSWVNEQFF. The CDR3 nucleotides are TGTGCCAGCAGCTTAGCCCGGACTAGCGGGAGCTGGGTCAATGAGCAGTTCTTC.